These 31 T cell receptor beta chains came from one sample sequenced in a study of T-cell reconstitution after alpha-beta-depleted transplantation in children. A library of TCRbeta sequences, prepared with unique molecular identifiers, was generated. TCRdb used MiXCR to reprocess the PCR reads, holding one entry per CDR3 protein. The sample comprises about 580,000 distinct CDR3 sequences, 20% to 25% of which are singletons, and 14% rests with the top ten. This material consisted of PBMCs, mostly from graft donor cells, taken 360 days after TCRalphabeta/CD19-depleted stem cell transplant. The receptors shown here come from a boy under two years old who had a stem cell transplant for acute myeloid leukemia, so the T cells may come from the graft donor.

This clonotype was seen at least ten times. The chain has TRBV7-9 and TRBJ2-7, with TRBD1 matching 8 bases. CDR1 is SEHNR, CDR2 FQNEAQ, per germline (reference sequence). The CDR3 sequence is 13 residues long. V trimming: 5 bases; J trimming: 6 bases; junction bases outside the gene matches: 6. The CDR3 region is CASSAQQGVEQYV. In DNA, the CDR3 is TGTGCCAGCAGCGCCCAACAGGGGGTCGAGCAGTACGTC.

This clonotype was seen repeatedly, ten times or more. The V gene is TRBV29-1, the J gene TRBJ2-2, with unresolved D. The V gene's germline CDR1 is SQVTM and CDR2 ANQGSEA. The CDR3 length is 11 residues. The ends were cut back, 4 bases at V and 6 bases at J, with 6 bases in the middle. Written as DNA, the CDR3 is TGCAGCGTTGGTCGGGCCGGGGAGCTGTTTTTT. Residues: CSVGRAGELFF.

This clonotype came up many times. This chain connects TRBV20-1 to TRBJ2-1; 14 bases agree with TRBD2. V gave up 5 bases and J gave up 10 bases; unmatched junction bases: 10. The CDR3 contains 15 residues. Germline V gene sequence: CDR1 DFQATT, CDR2 SNEGSKA (reference sequence). The CDR3: CSASSGTSGGWEQFF. In DNA form, the CDR3 reads TGCAGTGCTTCCTCCGGGACTAGCGGGGGCTGGGAGCAGTTCTTC.

The chain combines TRBV10-3 with TRBJ2-1, with D perhaps matching TRBD1 (5 bases). The CDR3 contains 15 residues. V lost 2 bases and J 6 bases, leaving 14 bases between the germline ends. CDR1 is ENHRY, CDR2 SYGVKD, per germline. As DNA, the CDR3 is TGTGCCATCAGTGAGGTGGGCAGGGTGGCCAATGAGCAGTTCTTC. This sequence encodes CAISEVGRVANEQFF.

The sample holds many counts of this clonotype. The chain employs TRBV4-3 and TRBJ2-7; perhaps D is TRBD1 or TRBD2 (6 bases each). Per the germline V gene, CDR1 is LGHNA and CDR2 is YSLEER. CDR3 length equals 16 residues. Trimming cost V 1 base and J 3 bases, with 16 bases left between them. This CDR3 is CASSQGAGHPYYEQYF. The CDR3 bases are TGCGCCAGCAGCCAAGGGGCGGGACACCCATACTACGAGCAGTACTTC.

This clonotype has a count of ten or more. The chain is built from TRBV5-1 and TRBJ2-5, with TRBD2 matching over 8 bases. Trimming at V came to 2 bases and at J to 3 bases, leaving 12 bases not matched to a gene. Germline values: CDR1 SGHRS, CDR2 YFSETQ. This CDR3 comprises 17 residues. CDR3 sequence: CASSFQAGATSKETQYF. The CDR3 DNA reads as TGCGCCAGCAGCTTTCAAGCGGGGGCCACATCCAAAGAGACCCAGTACTTC.

This clonotype showed up just a few times. This chain connects TRBV29-1 to TRBJ2-7, with 10 bases lining up with TRBD1. This CDR3 comprises 11 residues. V shed 6 bases and J 5 bases; nucleotides not matched to a gene: 1. Germline CDR1 SQVTM, CDR2 ANQGSEA. Here the CDR3 DNA reads TGCAGCGTGGGACAGGGGCACGAGCAGTACGTC. This encodes CSVGQGHEQYV.

This clonotype was seen many times. The chain combines TRBV29-1 with TRBJ2-7; 7 bases agree with TRBD1. CDR3 length equals 13 residues. Germline V gene data show CDR1 as SQVTM and CDR2 as ANQGSEA. With 6 bases clipped from V and 6 bases from J, the junction kept 11 bases outside the gene matches. DNA of the CDR3: TGCAGCGTCGCCCGGGACAGAAGAAGCGAGCAGTACGTC. Its translation is CSVARDRRSEQYV.

The rearrangement uses TRBV7-9 and TRBJ1-1, with unresolved D. Germline V gene data show CDR1 as SEHNR and CDR2 as FQNEAQ (reference sequence). The CDR3 length is 15 residues. The V and J ends lost 5 bases and 8 bases respectively, with 21 bases between them. In DNA, the CDR3 is TGTGCCAGCAGCCCTTGGTCCCCGCGGGTCCCCGAAGCTTTCTTT. As protein: CASSPWSPRVPEAFF.

This clonotype has a count of ten or more. The rearrangement links TRBV5-5 to TRBJ2-5; no clear D. V was shortened by 0 bases and J by 0 bases, with 6 bases between the two germline ends. From germline, CDR1 is SGHKS and CDR2 YYEKEE (reference sequence). The CDR3 runs to 14 residues. CDR3 residues: CASSLVRNQETQYF. DNA of the CDR3: TGTGCCAGCAGCTTGGTCAGGAACCAAGAGACCCAGTACTTC.

This clonotype has ten or more counts. V usage is TRBV20-1 and J usage is TRBJ2-1, with 9 nucleotides matching TRBD1. The V gene's germline CDR1 is DFQATT and CDR2 SNEGSKA (reference sequence). The CDR3 sequence is 17 residues long. V lost 0 bases, J lost 1 base, and 7 bases stayed unmatched. The DNA of the CDR3 is TGCAGTGCTAGAGACCCCACAGGGGGCCATTCCTACAATGAGCAGTTCTTC. Translation gives CSARDPTGGHSYNEQFF.

The genes are TRBV7-2 and TRBJ1-3; D not resolved. The CDR3 has 17 amino acids. The germline V and J ends were trimmed by 5 bases and 0 bases, with 17 bases remaining between them. Germline V gene data show CDR1 as SGHTA and CDR2 as FQGNSA. CDR3 amino acids: CASSLSLPSLSGNTIYF. The CDR3 DNA follows: TGTGCCAGCAGCCTTTCCCTCCCGTCCCTCTCTGGAAACACCATATATTTT.

The gene calls are TRBV18 and TRBJ2-1, with D tentatively TRBD1 (6 bases). Germline assignment: CDR1 KGHSH and CDR2 LQKENI. Deletions cut 6 bases from V and 4 bases from J, with 10 bases between. The CDR3 spans 13 residues. Here the CDR3 reads CASSPGDYNEQFF. CDR3 nucleotides: TGTGCCAGCTCCCCAGGGGATTACAATGAGCAGTTCTTC.

This clonotype was observed a few times. This chain links TRBV6-1 with TRBJ2-1; perhaps TRBD1 as D (6 bases). Trimming pared 5 bases from V and 4 bases from J, leaving 12 bases between. Germline V gene lookup returns CDR1 MNHNS and CDR2 SASEGT. This CDR3 region has 14 residues. The CDR3 DNA reads TGTGCCAGCAGTCCAGGACAGTTTTACAATGAGCAGTTCTTC. Protein: CASSPGQFYNEQFF.

This clonotype was counted many times. This chain joins TRBV6-2 or TRBV6-3 and TRBJ2-1; 10 bases fit TRBD2. Per the germline V gene, CDR1 is MNHEY and CDR2 is SVGEGT. CDR3 length equals 17 residues. The V and J ends lost 0 bases and 2 bases, in that order; junction bases with no gene match: 4. This CDR3 is CASSYSPSGGPYNEQFF. DNA for the CDR3: TGTGCCAGCAGTTACTCGCCTAGCGGGGGCCCCTACAATGAGCAGTTCTTC.

This chain connects TRBV18 to TRBJ2-1, with a possible D match to TRBD2 (6 bases). The V end lost 2 bases, the J end lost 0 bases, and 8 bases lay between the germline ends. Germline V lookup: CDR1 KGHSH, CDR2 LQKENI. This CDR3 spans 15 amino acids. CDR3 DNA: TGTGCCAGCTCACCAGGGACTCACTCCTACAATGAGCAGTTCTTC. It is translated as CASSPGTHSYNEQFF.

This chain connects TRBV20-1 to TRBJ2-7, with D possibly being TRBD2 (7 bases). The V and J ends lost 2 bases and 1 base respectively, with 18 bases between them. Germline values: CDR1 DFQATT, CDR2 SNEGSKA (reference sequence). This CDR3 is built from 16 residues. The CDR3 DNA reads as TGCAGTGCTAGAAGGGGGGGAGTTCTTACTTCCTACGAGCAGTACGTC. Residues: CSARRGGVLTSYEQYV.

The table lists this clonotype with a few counts. The rearrangement joins TRBV18 to TRBJ1-5; 8 bases map to TRBD1. After removal of 4 bases from V and 1 base from J, the junction contained 6 bases not matched to a gene. The CDR3 spans 16 residues. The V gene's germline CDR1 is KGHSH and CDR2 LQKENI. The CDR3 DNA sequence: TGTGCCAGCTCACTCGGACAGGGCCTAAGCAATCAGCCCCAGCATTTT. Translation gives CASSLGQGLSNQPQHF.

This clonotype was recorded many times. CDR3 sequence: CASSSPSTYEQYF. CDR3 sequence (DNA): TGCGCCAGCAGCTCCCCGTCAACCTACGAGCAGTACTTC. The chain is built from TRBV5-1 and TRBJ2-7; no clear D. The CDR3 has 13 amino acids. V was pared by 3 bases and J by 2 bases, with 9 bases between. CDR1 SGHRS and CDR2 YFSETQ come from the germline V gene.

To note about this clonotype: Because it lacks the conserved phenylalanine or tryptophan at the end, this CDR3 is likely a read error. The DNA is left out, because the CDR3 cannot be placed on it with certainty; the CDR3 is given as TCRdb lists it. The rearrangement links TRBV21-1 to TRBJ2-5; the DNA was not compared with TRBD2, the D call given in the table. TRBV21-1 is an annotated pseudogene. Counting both end residues, the CDR3 totals 10 amino acids. CDR3 region: CASSKGDYRD.

This clonotype was seen ten or more times. V is TRBV4-3 and J is TRBJ2-7; D ambiguous. The CDR3 covers 16 residues. The V gene's germline CDR1 is LGHNA and CDR2 YSLEER. Deletions cut 1 base from V and 2 bases from J, with 15 bases between. CDR3 nucleotides: TGCGCCAGCAGCCAAGTAAAGCTGACCCTTACCTACGAGCAGTACTTC. It is translated as CASSQVKLTLTYEQYF.

This chain links TRBV20-1 with TRBJ2-7; TRBD1 aligns across 10 bases. The CDR3 sequence is 15 residues long. Germline V CDR1 and CDR2: DFQATT, SNEGSKA (reference sequence). V was pared by 0 bases and J by 3 bases, with 5 bases of the junction left unmatched. DNA of the CDR3: TGCAGTGCTAGAGAGCGGGACAGGGGATTCTACGAGCAGTACTTC. This encodes CSARERDRGFYEQYF.

This clonotype appeared many times. V and J are TRBV6-5 and TRBJ2-7; D gene unclear. V was clipped by 1 base and J by 5 bases, with 0 bases between them. The CDR3 length is 10 residues. Germline V gives CDR1 MNHEY, CDR2 SVGAGI. CDR3 region: CASSYYEQYV. The CDR3 bases are TGTGCCAGCAGTTACTACGAGCAGTACGTC.

V gene TRBV6-2 or TRBV6-3 combines with J gene TRBJ1-5; no reliable D call. In germline, CDR1 is MNHEY, CDR2 SVGEGT. The CDR3 is made up of 15 amino acids. The V end lost 6 bases, the J end lost 1 base, and 13 bases lay between the germline ends. In nucleotides, the CDR3 is TGTGCCAGCAGCCAGACAAGAAGGAGCAATCAGCCCCAGCATTTT. This encodes CASSQTRRSNQPQHF.

The V call is TRBV10-1, the J call TRBJ2-2; D possibly uses TRBD1 or TRBD2 (5 bases each). The length of the CDR3 is 14 residues. Trimming stripped 10 bases from V and 4 bases from J, with 16 bases between. Looked up from germline, CDR1 is WNHNN and CDR2 is SYGVQD (reference sequence). CDR3 amino acids: CATSGPPFTGELFF. DNA of the CDR3: TGCGCCACCTCGGGACCGCCTTTCACCGGGGAGCTGTTTTTT.

This clonotype was found a few times. This chain uses TRBV11-2 with TRBJ2-5, with 9 bases fitting TRBD2. This CDR3 region has 14 residues. Trimming at V came to 5 bases and at J to 5 bases, leaving 6 bases not matched to a gene. Germline CDR1 is SGHAT and CDR2 is FQNNGV. This chain's CDR3 is CASSQLAGEETQYF. The CDR3 bases are TGTGCCAGCAGCCAATTAGCGGGGGAGGAGACCCAGTACTTC.

This clonotype came up many times. The CDR3 nucleotides are TGCAGTGCTAGCGCTGGGGGGAATTCACCCCTCCACTTT. This encodes CSASAGGNSPLHF. The gene calls are TRBV20-1 and TRBJ1-6; D may be TRBD1 (5 bases). CDR3 length: 13 amino acids. V dropped 3 bases and J dropped 7 bases, with 10 bases sitting between them. Germline lookup yields CDR1 DFQATT and CDR2 SNEGSKA (reference sequence).

In its sample, this clonotype was seen many times. The rearrangement links TRBV12-5 to TRBJ2-5; D is ambiguous. Germline loops: CDR1 LGHNT, CDR2 FRNRAP. Between the trimmed V and J ends, which lost 9 bases and 5 bases, there was a span of 10 bases. CDR3 length equals 11 residues. The DNA for the CDR3 is TGTGCTAGCCCGGAGACGGAGACCCAGTACTTC. Its protein is CASPETETQYF.

This clonotype was seen many times. This sequence joins TRBV6-5 and TRBJ1-2, with TRBD1 as a possible D gene (6 bases). V was cut by 8 bases and J by 2 bases, with 15 bases left in between. The CDR3 has 14 residues. Germline V CDR1 and CDR2: MNHEY, SVGAGI. For the CDR3, the DNA is TGTGCCAGCGGCCTCCTGGACAGCAACTATGGCTACACCTTC. Protein product: CASGLLDSNYGYTF.

Only a few counts were recorded for this clonotype. The chain recombines TRBV20-1 with TRBJ1-1; 8 bases are shared with TRBD1. J was trimmed by 5 bases and V by 3 bases; bases with no gene match: 2. Germline V gene sequence: CDR1 DFQATT, CDR2 SNEGSKA (reference sequence). The CDR3 loop spans 12 amino acids. The CDR3 bases are TGCAGTGCTAGCCGACAGGGGACTGAAGCTTTCTTT. Encoded protein: CSASRQGTEAFF.

This clonotype was observed many times. The genes are TRBV28 and TRBJ2-5; 7 nucleotides align to TRBD2. CDR3 length: 15 amino acids. Germline V gene lookup returns CDR1 MDHEN and CDR2 SYDVKM. V was clipped by 5 bases and J by 2 bases; unmatched bases: 8. CDR3 loop: CASSPRDYLQETQYF. As DNA, the CDR3 is TGTGCCAGCAGTCCACGGGACTACCTACAAGAGACCCAGTACTTC.